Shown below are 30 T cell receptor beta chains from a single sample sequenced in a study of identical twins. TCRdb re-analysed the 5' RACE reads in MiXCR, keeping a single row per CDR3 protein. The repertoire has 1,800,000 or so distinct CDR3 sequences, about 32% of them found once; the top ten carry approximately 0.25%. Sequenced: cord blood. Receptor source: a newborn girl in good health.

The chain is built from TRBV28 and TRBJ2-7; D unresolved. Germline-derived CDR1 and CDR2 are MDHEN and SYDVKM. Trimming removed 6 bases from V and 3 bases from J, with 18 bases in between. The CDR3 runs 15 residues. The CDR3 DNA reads TGTGCCAGCAGCATATTCAAGGACCCCCTCTACGAGCAGTACTTC. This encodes CASSIFKDPLYEQYF.

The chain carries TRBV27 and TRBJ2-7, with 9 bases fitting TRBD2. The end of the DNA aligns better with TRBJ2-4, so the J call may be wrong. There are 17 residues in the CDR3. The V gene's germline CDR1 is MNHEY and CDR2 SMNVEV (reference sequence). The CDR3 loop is CASSLVGRGGTKNIQYF. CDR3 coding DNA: TGTGCCAGCAGTTTAGTGGGGCGGGGGGGGACCAAAAACATTCAGTACTTC.

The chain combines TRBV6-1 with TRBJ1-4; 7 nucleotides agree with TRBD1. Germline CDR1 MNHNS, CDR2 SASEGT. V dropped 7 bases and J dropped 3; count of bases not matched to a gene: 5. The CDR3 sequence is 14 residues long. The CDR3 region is CASKWGTANEKLFF. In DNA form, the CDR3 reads TGTGCCAGCAAGTGGGGGACAGCTAATGAAAAACTGTTTTTT.

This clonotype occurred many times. The CDR3 DNA follows: TGTGCCAGCAGCCAAGGATGGGGCACAGATACGCAGTATTTT. Protein sequence: CASSQGWGTDTQYF. This sequence joins TRBV3-1 and TRBJ2-3; D not resolved. Deletions cut 1 base from V and 1 base from J, with 6 bases between. Germline assignment: CDR1 LGHDT and CDR2 YNNKEL (reference sequence). The CDR3 has 14 residues.

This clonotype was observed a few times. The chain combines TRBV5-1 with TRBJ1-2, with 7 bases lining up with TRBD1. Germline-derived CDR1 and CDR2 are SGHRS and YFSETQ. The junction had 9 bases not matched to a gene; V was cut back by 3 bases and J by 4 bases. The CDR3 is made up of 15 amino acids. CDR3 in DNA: TGCGCCAGCAGCTCCTCCCAGACAGGGATCTATGGCTACACCTTC. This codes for CASSSSQTGIYGYTF.

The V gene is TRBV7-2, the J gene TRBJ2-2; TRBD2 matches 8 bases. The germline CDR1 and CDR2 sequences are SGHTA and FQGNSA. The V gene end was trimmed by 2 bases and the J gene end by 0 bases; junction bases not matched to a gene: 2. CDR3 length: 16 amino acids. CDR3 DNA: TGTGCCAGCAGCTTACGGGGACTAGCGAACACCGGGGAGCTGTTTTTT. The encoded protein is CASSLRGLANTGELFF.

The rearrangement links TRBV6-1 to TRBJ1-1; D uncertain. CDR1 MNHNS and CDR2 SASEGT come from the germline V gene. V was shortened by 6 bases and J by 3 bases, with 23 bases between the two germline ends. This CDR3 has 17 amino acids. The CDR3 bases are TGTGCCAGCAGAACGATAGTTAAGAGGTCTGAGGACACTGAAGCTTTCTTT. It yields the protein CASRTIVKRSEDTEAFF.

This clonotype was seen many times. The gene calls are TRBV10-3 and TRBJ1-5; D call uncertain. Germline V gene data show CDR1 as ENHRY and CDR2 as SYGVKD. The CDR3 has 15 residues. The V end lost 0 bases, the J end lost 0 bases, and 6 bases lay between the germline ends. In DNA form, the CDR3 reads TGTGCCATCAGTGAGTCTGTCCATAGCAATCAGCCCCAGCATTTT. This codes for CAISESVHSNQPQHF.

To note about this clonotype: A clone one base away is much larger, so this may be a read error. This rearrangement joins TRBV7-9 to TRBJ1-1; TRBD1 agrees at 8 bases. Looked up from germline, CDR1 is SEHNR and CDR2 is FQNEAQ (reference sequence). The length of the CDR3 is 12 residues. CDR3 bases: TGTGCCAGCAGCGGACAGGGCACTGAAACTTTCTTT. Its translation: CASSGQGTETFF.

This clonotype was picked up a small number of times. CDR3 protein: CASSYSQGGSYNSPLHF. CDR3 in DNA: TGTGCCAGCAGTTACTCCCAGGGAGGCTCCTATAATTCACCCCTCCACTTT. J is TRBJ1-6 and V is TRBV6-5; TRBD1 might be the D (5 bases). Germline CDR1 reads MNHEY; CDR2 reads SVGAGI. The V end was cut by 0 bases, the J end by 0 bases, with 9 bases between. CDR3 length equals 17 residues.

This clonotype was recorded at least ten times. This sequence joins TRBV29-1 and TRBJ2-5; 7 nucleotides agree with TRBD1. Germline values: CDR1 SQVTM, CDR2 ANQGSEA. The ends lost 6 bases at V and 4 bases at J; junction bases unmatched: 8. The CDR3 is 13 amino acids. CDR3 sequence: CSVHTGVGETQYF. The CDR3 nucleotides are TGCAGCGTGCATACAGGGGTGGGAGAGACCCAGTACTTC.

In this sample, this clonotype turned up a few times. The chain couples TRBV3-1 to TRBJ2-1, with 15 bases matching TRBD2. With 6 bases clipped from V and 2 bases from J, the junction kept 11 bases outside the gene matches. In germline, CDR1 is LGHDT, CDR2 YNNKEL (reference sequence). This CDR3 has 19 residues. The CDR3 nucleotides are TGTGCCAGCAGGGGTCCGGGACTAGCGGGGGGTCCGACCTACAATGAGCAGTTCTTC. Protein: CASRGPGLAGGPTYNEQFF.

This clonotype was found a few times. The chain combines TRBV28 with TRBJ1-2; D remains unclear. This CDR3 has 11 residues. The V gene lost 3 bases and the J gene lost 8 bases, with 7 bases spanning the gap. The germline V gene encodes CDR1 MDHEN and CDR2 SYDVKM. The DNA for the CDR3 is TGTGCCAGCAGTTTTTTGAGGGGCTACACCTTC. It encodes CASSFLRGYTF.

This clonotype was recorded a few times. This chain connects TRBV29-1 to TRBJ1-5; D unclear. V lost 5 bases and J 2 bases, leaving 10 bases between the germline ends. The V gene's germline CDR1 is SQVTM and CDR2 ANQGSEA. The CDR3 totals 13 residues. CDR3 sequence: CSVIGPGNQPQHF. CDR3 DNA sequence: TGCAGCGTTATAGGCCCCGGCAATCAGCCCCAGCATTTT.

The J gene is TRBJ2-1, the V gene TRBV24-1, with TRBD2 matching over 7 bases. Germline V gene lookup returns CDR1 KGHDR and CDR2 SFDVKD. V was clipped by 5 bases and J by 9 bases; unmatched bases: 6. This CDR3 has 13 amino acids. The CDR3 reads CATSGGRAIEQFF. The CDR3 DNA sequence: TGTGCCACCAGTGGAGGGAGGGCGATTGAGCAGTTCTTC.

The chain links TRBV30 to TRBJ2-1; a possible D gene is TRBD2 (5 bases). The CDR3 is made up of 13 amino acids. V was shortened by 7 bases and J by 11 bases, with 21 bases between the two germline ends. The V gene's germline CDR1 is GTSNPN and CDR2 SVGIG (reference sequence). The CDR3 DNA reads TGTGCCTCGAGCCTCGGGGAGCGCCATAAGCAGTTCTTC. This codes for CASSLGERHKQFF.

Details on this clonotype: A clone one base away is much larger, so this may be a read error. The CDR3 loop reads CVSSLAREDTQYF. The CDR3 nucleotides read TGTGTCAGCAGCTTAGCCCGGGAAGATACGCAGTATTTT. The genes are TRBV7-2 and TRBJ2-3, with TRBD2 as a possible D gene (5 bases). Per the germline V gene, CDR1 is SGHTA and CDR2 is FQGNSA. The CDR3 consists of 13 residues.

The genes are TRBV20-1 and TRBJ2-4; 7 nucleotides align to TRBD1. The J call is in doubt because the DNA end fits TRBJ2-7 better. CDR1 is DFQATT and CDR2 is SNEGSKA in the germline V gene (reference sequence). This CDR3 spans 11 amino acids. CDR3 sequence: CSAERQGEQYF. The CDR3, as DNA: TGCAGTGCTGAACGACAGGGCGAGCAGTACTTC.

In DNA form, the CDR3 reads TGTGCCAGCAGCTTCATCGCACGGGGCCAGGGTGGAGGCTACACCTTC. Amino acids: CASSFIARGQGGGYTF. The chain is built from TRBV7-8 and TRBJ1-2, with D perhaps matching TRBD1 (5 bases). The V end was cut by 3 bases, the J end by 8 bases, with 22 bases between. CDR1 is SGHVS, CDR2 FQNEAQ, per germline. The CDR3 sequence is 16 residues long.

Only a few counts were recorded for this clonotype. CDR3 coding DNA: TGTGCCAGCAGCCAGGATGGACAGGTCCCTTATGGCTACACCTTC. The encoded protein is CASSQDGQVPYGYTF. The chain links TRBV3-1 to TRBJ1-2; 7 bases are shared with TRBD1. CDR1 and CDR2 from the germline V gene are LGHDT and YNNKEL (reference sequence). The CDR3 contains 15 residues. The trim removed 3 bases at V and 5 bases at J, leaving 9 bases unmatched.

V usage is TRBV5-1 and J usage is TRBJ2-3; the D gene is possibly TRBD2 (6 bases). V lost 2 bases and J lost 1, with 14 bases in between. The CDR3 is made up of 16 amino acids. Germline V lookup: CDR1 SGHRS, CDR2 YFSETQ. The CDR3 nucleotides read TGCGCCAGCAGCTTAATCGGCGGGGACCGCACAGATACGCAGTATTTT. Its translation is CASSLIGGDRTDTQYF.

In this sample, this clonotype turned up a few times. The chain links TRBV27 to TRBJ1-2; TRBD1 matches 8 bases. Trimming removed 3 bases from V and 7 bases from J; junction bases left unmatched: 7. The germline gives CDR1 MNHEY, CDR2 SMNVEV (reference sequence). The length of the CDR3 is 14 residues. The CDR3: CASSFLDRGGGYTF. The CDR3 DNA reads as TGTGCCAGCAGTTTTCTAGACAGGGGAGGTGGCTACACCTTC.

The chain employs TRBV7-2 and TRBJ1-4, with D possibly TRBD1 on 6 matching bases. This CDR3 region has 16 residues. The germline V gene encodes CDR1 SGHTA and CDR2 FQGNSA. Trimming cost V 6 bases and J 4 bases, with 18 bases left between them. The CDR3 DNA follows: TGTGCCAGCAGAGGGGGAGCCAAGGCCTTTAATGAAAAACTGTTTTTT. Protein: CASRGGAKAFNEKLFF.

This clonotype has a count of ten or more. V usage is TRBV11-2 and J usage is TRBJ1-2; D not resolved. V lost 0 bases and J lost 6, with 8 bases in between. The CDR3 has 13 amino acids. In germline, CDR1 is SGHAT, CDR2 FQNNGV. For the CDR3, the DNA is TGTGCCAGCAGCTTAGATCGAGCTAATGGCTACACCTTC. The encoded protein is CASSLDRANGYTF.

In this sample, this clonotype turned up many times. In DNA form, the CDR3 reads TGTGCCAGCAGTGAAACGGGGTTTCAAGAGACCCAGTACTTC. Protein product: CASSETGFQETQYF. The V gene is TRBV6-1, the J gene TRBJ2-5; TRBD2 is a possible D gene (5 bases). The germline V gene has CDR1 MNHNS and CDR2 SASEGT. The CDR3 is made up of 14 amino acids. Trimming took off 2 bases at V and 2 bases at J, with 9 bases between the two ends.

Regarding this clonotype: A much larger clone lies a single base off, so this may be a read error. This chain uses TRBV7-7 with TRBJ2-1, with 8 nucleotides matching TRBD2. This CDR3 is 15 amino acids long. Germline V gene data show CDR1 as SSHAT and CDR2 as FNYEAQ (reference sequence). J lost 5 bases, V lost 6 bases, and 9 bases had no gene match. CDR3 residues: CASSSAGGPNNEQFF. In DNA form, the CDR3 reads TGTGCCAGCAGTAGCGCGGGGGGTCCTAACAATGAGCAGTTCTTC.

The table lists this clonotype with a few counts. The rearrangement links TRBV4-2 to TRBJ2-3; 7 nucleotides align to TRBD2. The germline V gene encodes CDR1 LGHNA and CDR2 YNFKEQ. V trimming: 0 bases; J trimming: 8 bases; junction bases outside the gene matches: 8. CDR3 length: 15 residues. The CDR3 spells CASSQEGAGEGTQYF. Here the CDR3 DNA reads TGTGCCAGCAGCCAAGAAGGCGCGGGAGAAGGTACGCAGTATTTT.

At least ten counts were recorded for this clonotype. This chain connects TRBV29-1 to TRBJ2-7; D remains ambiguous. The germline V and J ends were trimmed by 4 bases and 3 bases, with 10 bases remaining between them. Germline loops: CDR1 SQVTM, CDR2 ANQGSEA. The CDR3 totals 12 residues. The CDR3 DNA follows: TGCAGCGTTGCGGAGTCCCTCTACGAGCAGTACTTC. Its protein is CSVAESLYEQYF.

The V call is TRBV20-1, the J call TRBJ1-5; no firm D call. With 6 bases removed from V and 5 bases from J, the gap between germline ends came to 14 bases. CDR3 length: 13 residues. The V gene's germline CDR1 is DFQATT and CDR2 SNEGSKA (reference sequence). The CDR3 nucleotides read TGCAGTGCCCAAGGGAGTGAGTATCAGCCCCAGCATTTT. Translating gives CSAQGSEYQPQHF.

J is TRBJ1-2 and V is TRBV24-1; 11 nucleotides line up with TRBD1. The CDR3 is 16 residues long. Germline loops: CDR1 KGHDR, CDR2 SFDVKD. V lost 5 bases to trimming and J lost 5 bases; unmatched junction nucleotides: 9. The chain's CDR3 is CATSGPKGQGGYGYTF. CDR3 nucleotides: TGTGCCACCAGTGGACCGAAGGGACAGGGGGGATATGGCTACACCTTC.